The 5 T cell receptor beta chains below come from one sample, sequenced in a study of Ad26.COV2.S vaccination and SARS-CoV-2 variants. Measured with immunoSEQ multiplex PCR; TCRdb has only the in-frame clones, and not every one. The sample holds hundreds of thousands of clones, about 90% seen once. Treatment specified: 19 received Ad26.COV2.S at low or high dose, single or two shots; several received placebo; per-sample allocation not given. After the first vaccine or placebo injection, samples were drawn on day 63. Sequencing used peripheral blood, obtained in a trial of Ad26.COV2.S vaccine versus placebo. All receptors derive from a person between 18 and 65 years old who received the Ad26.COV2.S COVID-19 vaccine or a placebo.

DNA of the CDR3: TGTGCCAGCAGTGACTCCAAAGGGGGCACAGATACGCAGTATTTT. Its translation is CASSDSKGGTDTQYF. The V call is TRBV6-4, the J call TRBJ2-3; a weak D match, TRBD1 (5 bases). This CDR3 has 15 amino acids. V was shortened by 0 bases and J by 1 base, with 8 bases between the two germline ends. Looked up from germline, CDR1 is MRHNA and CDR2 is SNTAGT.

This chain uses TRBV10-3 with TRBJ2-1; 12 nucleotides align to TRBD2. Per germline, CDR1 ENHRY and CDR2 SYGVKD. J gave up 0 bases and V 5 bases, and 2 bases lay outside the gene matches. CDR3 size: 16 residues. DNA for the CDR3: TGTGCCATCAGTTCGACTAGCGGGAGCTCCTACAATGAGCAGTTCTTC. Amino acids: CAISSTSGSSYNEQFF.

The chain uses TRBV5-1 and TRBJ2-3, with a tentative D call TRBD2 (6 bases). The germline V gene encodes CDR1 SGHRS and CDR2 YFSETQ. The CDR3 spans 15 residues. Trimming removed 0 bases at V and 1 base at J, with 9 bases between. The CDR3 region has the DNA TGCGCCAGCAGCTTGGACGGGGAGGGCACAGATACGCAGTATTTT. This encodes CASSLDGEGTDTQYF.

CDR3 region: CASNPGSTRSYEQYF. CDR3 DNA: TGTGCCAGCAATCCCGGGTCAACTCGATCCTACGAGCAGTACTTC. The chain recombines TRBV2 with TRBJ2-7; the D is unclear. This CDR3 contains 15 residues. The V end was cut by 7 bases, the J end by 1 base, with 17 bases between. Germline-derived CDR1 and CDR2 are SNHLY and FYNNEI.

This chain uses TRBV30 with TRBJ1-1; no firm D call. CDR1 is GTSNPN, CDR2 SVGIG, per germline (reference sequence). CDR3 length: 12 residues. Trimming left V 1 base short and J 1 base short, with 4 bases between. For the CDR3, the DNA is TGTGCCTGGAGTGGGGCGAACACTGAAGCTTTCTTT. This gives the protein CAWSGANTEAFF.